The 27 T cell receptor beta chains in this list originate from one sample, sequenced in a study of blood T cell repertoires in COVID-19. Using immunoSEQ multiplex PCR, the repertoire was profiled, and TCRdb retains in-frame clones only, with some absent. The data show tens of thousands of clones, with 82% seen just once and around 4.3% held by the top ten. Sequenced input: peripheral blood. The receptors come from a woman aged 60-75 years with acute or convalescent COVID-19.

The chain uses TRBV6-5 and TRBJ1-1; TRBD1 matches at 7 bases. The junction had 8 bases not matched to a gene; V was cut back by 2 bases and J by 11 bases. Per the germline V gene, CDR1 is MNHEY and CDR2 is SVGAGI. This CDR3 contains 13 residues. CDR3 sequence: CASSYHGQAGAFF. CDR3 coding DNA: TGTGCCAGCAGTTACCACGGACAGGCCGGCGCTTTCTTT.

This chain joins TRBV5-8 and TRBJ2-5; D ambiguous. The V gene lost 4 bases and the J gene lost 2 bases, with 6 bases spanning the gap. Germline V gene sequence: CDR1 SGHTS, CDR2 YDEGEE. The CDR3 runs 12 residues. CDR3 coding DNA: TGTGCCAGCAGCCGTCAGCAAGAGACCCAGTACTTC. The encoded protein is CASSRQQETQYF.

The chain uses TRBV27 and TRBJ1-6; 8 positions match TRBD1. V shed 2 bases and J 10 bases; nucleotides not matched to a gene: 16. There are 18 residues in the CDR3. Germline assignment: CDR1 MNHEY and CDR2 SMNVEV (reference sequence). CDR3 bases: TGTGCCAGCAGTTTAATTGGACAGGGACTCATGGGGAACTCACCCCTCCACTTT. It specifies CASSLIGQGLMGNSPLHF.

The gene calls are TRBV7-2 and TRBJ2-3; no clear D gene. The CDR3 sequence is 14 residues long. V lost 4 bases and J lost 3, with 11 bases in between. Germline CDR1 and CDR2: SGHTA and FQGNSA. The CDR3 DNA sequence: TGTGCCAGCAGCTCCTTCGGGTCGACAGATACGCAGTATTTT. This gives the protein CASSSFGSTDTQYF.

The chain is built from TRBV28 and TRBJ1-2; 8 positions match TRBD1. The germline CDR1 and CDR2 sequences are MDHEN and SYDVKM. The V and J ends lost 6 bases and 5 bases, in that order; junction bases with no gene match: 5. The CDR3 loop spans 13 amino acids. The CDR3 here is CASRPGQGYGYTF. The CDR3 DNA follows: TGTGCCAGCAGGCCTGGACAGGGTTATGGCTACACCTTC.

The chain combines TRBV12-5 with TRBJ1-2; maybe TRBD1 (6 bases). Germline V gene data show CDR1 as LGHNT and CDR2 as FRNRAP. V was cut by 0 bases and J by 6 bases, with 8 bases left in between. CDR3 length equals 13 residues. CDR3 sequence: CASGLVGQNGYTF. Here the CDR3 DNA reads TGTGCTAGTGGTTTGGTCGGACAGAATGGCTACACCTTC.

The chain joins TRBV3-1 (or the pseudogene TRBV3-2) to TRBJ2-5; tentative D call: TRBD2 (6 bases). This CDR3 is 13 amino acids long. Germline CDR1 and CDR2: LGHDT and YNNKEL (reference sequence). The V end lost 1 base, the J end lost 4 bases, and 7 bases lay between the germline ends. The CDR3 is CASSQGRGETQYF. DNA for the CDR3: TGTGCCAGCAGCCAAGGGAGGGGAGAGACCCAGTACTTC.

The chain recombines TRBV9 with TRBJ1-2; D is perhaps TRBD1 (5 bases). The CDR3 length is 14 residues. CDR1 and CDR2 from the germline V gene are SGDLS and YYNGEE. Between the trimmed V and J ends, which lost 3 bases and 7 bases, there was a span of 16 bases. CDR3 sequence: CASSGGGAYGGYTF. In nucleotides, the CDR3 is TGTGCCAGCAGCGGGGGAGGGGCGTATGGTGGCTACACCTTC. Filled out from reference TRBV9 and TRBJ1-2, the complete variable domain reads DSGVTQTPKHLITATGQRVTLRCSPRSGDLSVYWYQQSLDQGLQFLIQYYNGEERAKGNILERFSAQQFPDLHSELNLSSLELGDSALYFCASSGGGAYGGYTFGSGTRLTVV.

This chain uses TRBV18 with TRBJ1-5; no clear D gene. In germline, CDR1 is KGHSH, CDR2 LQKENI. The CDR3 length is 14 residues. V gave up 2 bases and J gave up 1 base, with 6 bases separating them. The CDR3 coding sequence is TGTGCCAGCTCACCAACTACCAGCAATCAGCCCCAGCATTTT. It yields the protein CASSPTTSNQPQHF.

The gene calls are TRBV12-3 or TRBV12-4 and TRBJ1-2, with 7 positions matching TRBD1. J was trimmed by 3 bases and V by 7 bases; bases with no gene match: 5. This CDR3 region has 13 residues. The CDR3 nucleotides are TGTGCCAGCACTCCGGGACAGCACTATGGCTACACCTTC. It specifies CASTPGQHYGYTF.

The gene calls are TRBV11-2 and TRBJ2-2; 7 bases match TRBD1. The CDR3 has 15 residues. Germline CDR1 is SGHAT and CDR2 is FQNNGV. V was clipped by 6 bases and J by 3 bases; unmatched bases: 7. The CDR3 sequence: CASRRRQGDTGELFF. The DNA of the CDR3 is TGTGCCAGCAGAAGGAGGCAGGGGGACACCGGGGAGCTGTTTTTT.

The chain recombines TRBV2 with TRBJ1-5; weak D call: TRBD1 (5 bases). The CDR3 runs 13 residues. The germline V gene has CDR1 SNHLY and CDR2 FYNNEI. Trimming stripped 6 bases from V and 5 bases from J, with 11 bases between. The CDR3 reads CASRPTGDQPQHF. In DNA, the CDR3 is TGTGCCAGCAGACCAACGGGGGATCAGCCCCAGCATTTT. The full variable domain, its missing parts supplied by reference TRBV2 and TRBJ1-5, is EPEVTQTPSHQVTQMGQEVILRCVPISNHLYFYWYRQILGQKVEFLVSFYNNEISEKSEIFDDQFSVERPDGSNFTLKIRSTKLEDSAMYFCASRPTGDQPQHFGDGTRLSIL.

In this sample, this clone turned up a few times. V gene TRBV6-1 combines with J gene TRBJ2-7, with 12 bases identical to TRBD1. V was clipped by 3 bases and J by 7 bases; unmatched bases: 10. The V gene's germline CDR1 is MNHNS and CDR2 SASEGT. The CDR3 consists of 16 residues. The CDR3 sequence is CASSEWDRGLRAEQYF. The CDR3 coding sequence is TGTGCCAGCAGTGAGTGGGACAGGGGGCTAAGGGCTGAGCAGTACTTC.

In this sample, this clone turned up a few times. J is TRBJ2-1 and V is TRBV19; D remains ambiguous. The V and J ends lost 1 base and 5 bases respectively, with 18 bases between them. The germline CDR1 and CDR2 sequences are LNHDA and SQIVND (reference sequence). The CDR3 contains 17 residues. The CDR3 coding sequence is TGTGCCAGTAGTATAGCCAGATGGGCCCCAGGTAACAATGAGCAGTTCTTC. Encoded protein: CASSIARWAPGNNEQFF.

This chain joins TRBV2 and TRBJ1-2; D call uncertain. V was trimmed by 6 bases and J by 0 bases, leaving 11 bases between them. The germline CDR1 and CDR2 sequences are SNHLY and FYNNEI. The CDR3 has 14 residues. The CDR3 DNA reads as TGTGCCAGCAGAGCTACCAGGTCTAACTATGGCTACACCTTC. Residues: CASRATRSNYGYTF. Drawing the rest from reference TRBV2 and TRBJ1-2, the complete variable domain is EPEVTQTPSHQVTQMGQEVILRCVPISNHLYFYWYRQILGQKVEFLVSFYNNEISEKSEIFDDQFSVERPDGSNFTLKIRSTKLEDSAMYFCASRATRSNYGYTFGSGTRLTVV.

The V call is TRBV6-1, the J call TRBJ2-5, with 7 bases that match TRBD2. CDR1 is MNHNS, CDR2 SASEGT, per germline. The CDR3 is 16 residues long. V gave up 2 bases and J gave up 4 bases; unmatched junction bases: 10. DNA of the CDR3: TGTGCCAGCAGTGAATGGGGGGGGAGTGTATCAGAGACCCAGTACTTC. Amino acids: CASSEWGGSVSETQYF.

The chain combines TRBV7-2 with TRBJ2-5; TRBD2 might be the D (6 bases). V was pared by 1 base and J by 2 bases, with 14 bases between. This CDR3 region has 16 residues. CDR1 and CDR2 (germline): SGHTA, FQGNSA. The DNA of the CDR3 is TGTGCCAGCAGCTTAGGGCGGGGCGCGGGTCAAGAGACCCAGTACTTC. Its translation is CASSLGRGAGQETQYF.

This rearrangement joins TRBV30 to TRBJ1-5, with D perhaps matching TRBD1 (6 bases). The CDR3 runs to 13 residues. V gave up 2 bases and J gave up 4 bases, with 9 bases separating them. Germline V gene lookup returns CDR1 GTSNPN and CDR2 SVGIG (reference sequence). The DNA for the CDR3 is TGTGCCTGGAGTTCCAGGGGAAATCAGCCCCAGCATTTT. Translating gives CAWSSRGNQPQHF.

This clone was counted once. The chain couples TRBV7-2 to TRBJ2-3; 9 nucleotides align to TRBD2. The V segment lost 4 bases and the J segment 7 bases; nucleotides outside the gene matches: 9. Germline V gene data show CDR1 as SGHTA and CDR2 as FQGNSA. The CDR3 length is 15 residues. The CDR3 region is CASSSQRLAGYTQYF. The CDR3 bases are TGTGCCAGCAGCTCCCAGCGGCTAGCGGGGTATACGCAGTATTTT.

This clone was detected only a few times. The rearrangement joins TRBV30 to TRBJ2-2, with D unclear. This CDR3 spans 13 amino acids. Germline V lookup: CDR1 GTSNPN, CDR2 SVGIG (reference sequence). Trimming took 4 bases from V and 0 from J, leaving 6 bases between them. CDR3 amino acids: CAWKLSNTGELFF. The CDR3 nucleotides read TGTGCCTGGAAGCTATCGAACACCGGGGAGCTGTTTTTT.

J is TRBJ2-2 and V is TRBV5-6; D may be TRBD1 (5 bases). V lost 0 bases, J lost 0 bases, and 6 bases lay in between. Germline V gene data show CDR1 as SGHDT and CDR2 as YYEEEE. The CDR3 has 15 residues. CDR3 coding DNA: TGTGCCAGCAGCTTGGGGGGCACGAACACCGGGGAGCTGTTTTTT. Its translation is CASSLGGTNTGELFF.

CDR3 DNA: TGTGCCAGCTCACCCCAAGCAGGGAACTCTGGAAACACCATATATTTT. Its protein is CASSPQAGNSGNTIYF. V is TRBV18 and J is TRBJ1-3; tentative D call: TRBD1 (5 bases). CDR1 is KGHSH and CDR2 is LQKENI in the germline V gene. V gave up 3 bases and J gave up 0 bases, with 12 bases separating them. The CDR3 spans 16 residues.

The V call is TRBV6-5, the J call TRBJ2-1; the match to TRBD2 covers 8 bases. The CDR3 is made up of 15 amino acids. V lost 2 bases to trimming and J lost 6 bases; unmatched junction nucleotides: 6. The germline CDR1 and CDR2 sequences are MNHEY and SVGAGI. CDR3 nucleotides: TGTGCCAGCAGTTACCAGCGGGGGATATCCAATGAGCAGTTCTTC. It codes for CASSYQRGISNEQFF.

The chain links TRBV2 to TRBJ1-5; 7 nucleotides line up with TRBD1. The V segment lost 4 bases and the J segment 6 bases; nucleotides outside the gene matches: 18. Germline loops: CDR1 SNHLY, CDR2 FYNNEI. The CDR3 extends over 18 amino acids. CDR3 loop: CASSGQGTGRGYGQPQHF. The CDR3 DNA reads as TGTGCCAGCAGTGGACAGGGTACCGGTCGTGGTTACGGTCAGCCCCAGCATTTT.

This clone was seen a handful of times. This sequence joins TRBV4-2 and TRBJ2-3, with 8 bases that match TRBD2. V lost 4 bases to trimming and J lost 0 bases; unmatched junction nucleotides: 12. The germline V gene encodes CDR1 LGHNA and CDR2 YNFKEQ. The CDR3 contains 18 residues. The CDR3 DNA reads as TGTGCCAGCAGCCCACTCTCCGGGGGGGACCGCAGCACAGATACGCAGTATTTT. This sequence encodes CASSPLSGGDRSTDTQYF.

CDR3: CASSYGGGGKTQYF. In DNA, the CDR3 is TGTGCCAGCAGTTACGGTGGGGGAGGAAAGACCCAGTACTTC. V is TRBV6-5 and J is TRBJ2-5; perhaps TRBD2 as D (6 bases). The CDR3 covers 14 residues. Germline loops: CDR1 MNHEY, CDR2 SVGAGI. V lost 2 bases, J lost 6 bases, and 13 bases lay in between.

This rearrangement joins TRBV19 to TRBJ1-2, with D perhaps TRBD1 (6 bases). V was trimmed by 5 bases and J by 2 bases, leaving 15 bases between them. Germline V CDR1 and CDR2: LNHDA, SQIVND (reference sequence). This CDR3 has 15 residues. Here the CDR3 DNA reads TGTGCCAGTAGTTTGTCGACAGGCGGAAACTATGGCTACACCTTC. Protein sequence: CASSLSTGGNYGYTF.